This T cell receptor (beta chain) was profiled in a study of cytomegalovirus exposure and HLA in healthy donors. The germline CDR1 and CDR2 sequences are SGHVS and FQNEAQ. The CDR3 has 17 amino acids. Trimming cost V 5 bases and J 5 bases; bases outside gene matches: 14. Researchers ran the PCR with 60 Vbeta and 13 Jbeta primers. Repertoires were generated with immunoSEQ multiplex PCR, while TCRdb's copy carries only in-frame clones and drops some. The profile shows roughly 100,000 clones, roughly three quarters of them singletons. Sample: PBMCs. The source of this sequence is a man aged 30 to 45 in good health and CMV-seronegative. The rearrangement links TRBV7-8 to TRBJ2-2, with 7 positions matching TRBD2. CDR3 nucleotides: TGTGCCAGCAGCCCACGAGGGAGGGAGGGCCAAACCGGGGAGCTGTTTTTT. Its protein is CASSPRGREGQTGELFF.